The 31 T cell receptor beta chains reported below all come from one sample, sequenced in a study of Ad26.COV2.S vaccination and SARS-CoV-2 variants. Clones were read by immunoSEQ multiplex PCR, and TCRdb kept only the in-frame ones, dropping some. Counted here are roughly 400,000 clones, roughly 91% occurring once; the ten biggest clones make up approximately 4.3%. Treatment indicated: 19 received Ad26.COV2.S at low or high dose, single or two shots; several received placebo; per-sample allocation not given. Sampling was done on day 63 after the first vaccine or placebo injection. The source material was peripheral blood, sampled in a trial of Ad26.COV2.S vaccine versus placebo. All receptors come from a person aged 18-65 years who received the Ad26.COV2.S COVID-19 vaccine or a placebo.

The chain uses TRBV14 and TRBJ2-1; TRBD2 agrees at 15 bases. V shed 3 bases, J shed 4 bases, and the junction held 7 bases outside the gene matches. Germline values: CDR1 SGHDN, CDR2 FVKESK. CDR3 size: 18 residues. CDR3 in DNA: TGTGCCAGCAGCCAGCTTCCAGGGACTAGCGGGAGGTACAATGAGCAGTTCTTC. It is translated as CASSQLPGTSGRYNEQFF.

This chain connects TRBV11-2 to TRBJ2-3; 9 positions match TRBD1. The V gene end was trimmed by 7 bases and the J gene end by 5 bases; junction bases not matched to a gene: 10. CDR3 length: 15 residues. The germline gives CDR1 SGHAT, CDR2 FQNNGV. The CDR3 here is CASTLRDRVRDTQYF. In nucleotides, the CDR3 is TGTGCCAGCACCCTCCGGGACAGGGTGAGAGATACGCAGTATTTT. The full variable domain, completed using reference TRBV11-2 and TRBJ2-3, is EAGVAQSPRYKIIEKRQSVAFWCNPISGHATLYWYQQILGQGPKLLIQFQNNGVVDDSQLPKDRFSAERLKGVDSTLKIQPAKLEDSAVYLCASTLRDRVRDTQYFGPGTRLTVL.

To note about this clone: The same CDR3 can be traced to other DNA sequences in this sample. The genes are TRBV6-2 or TRBV6-3 and TRBJ2-7; D is undetermined. Germline assignment: CDR1 MNHEY and CDR2 SVGEGT. Trimming shortened V by 0 bases and J by 0 bases, and 0 bases separated the two germline ends. There are 12 residues in the CDR3. The CDR3 sequence is CASSYSSYEQYF. CDR3 nucleotides: TGTGCCAGCAGTTACTCCTCCTACGAGCAGTACTTC.

This clone came up a few times. V usage is TRBV5-1 and J usage is TRBJ1-5; no firm D call. V dropped 1 base and J dropped 0 bases, with 8 bases sitting between them. Germline CDR1 SGHRS, CDR2 YFSETQ. The CDR3 length is 15 residues. In DNA form, the CDR3 reads TGCGCCAGCAGCTTGTTTGCGGGTAGCAATCAGCCCCAGCATTTT. This sequence encodes CASSLFAGSNQPQHF.

The chain carries TRBV6-5 and TRBJ1-1; D uncertain. V shed 5 bases and J shed 1 base, with 5 bases lying between them. The germline V gene has CDR1 MNHEY and CDR2 SVGAGI. CDR3 length: 12 amino acids. The CDR3 DNA reads as TGTGCCAGCAGTCCGTCGAACACTGAAGCTTTCTTT. Translating it yields CASSPSNTEAFF.

The count of this clone is one. This chain links TRBV11-2 with TRBJ2-7; 7 bases map to TRBD1. This CDR3 is built from 16 residues. Germline CDR1 reads SGHAT; CDR2 reads FQNNGV. The trim removed 1 base at V and 4 bases at J, leaving 10 bases unmatched. The CDR3 sequence: CASSLVVEGGMYEQYF. The CDR3, as DNA: TGTGCCAGCAGCTTAGTCGTGGAAGGGGGCATGTACGAGCAGTACTTC.

The chain recombines TRBV27 with TRBJ2-1; 13 positions agree with TRBD2. Germline V gene data show CDR1 as MNHEY and CDR2 as SMNVEV (reference sequence). This CDR3 is 15 amino acids long. The ends lost 6 bases at V and 4 bases at J; junction bases unmatched: 3. The CDR3 loop is CASREGLAGYNEQFF. The CDR3, as DNA: TGTGCCAGCAGGGAGGGACTAGCGGGGTACAATGAGCAGTTCTTC.

The chain is built from TRBV6-2 or TRBV6-3 and TRBJ1-6, with D possibly TRBD1 on 6 matching bases. Germline V CDR1 and CDR2: MNHEY, SVGEGT. Trimming shortened V by 6 bases and J by 6 bases, and 27 bases separated the two germline ends. The CDR3 is 19 residues long. As DNA, the CDR3 is TGTGCCAGCAGGCCTAGGACAGTAACCAGCCTCGCCACTAATTCACCCCTCCACTTT. It yields the protein CASRPRTVTSLATNSPLHF.

The V gene is TRBV28, the J gene TRBJ1-5; 8 bases match TRBD1. The germline V gene encodes CDR1 MDHEN and CDR2 SYDVKM. The CDR3 has 14 residues. Losses at the gene ends were 8 bases for V and 5 bases for J; bases not matched to a gene: 8. DNA for the CDR3: TGTGCCAGCGCGGACAGGGTATCTTATCAGCCCCAGCATTTT. Its protein product is CASADRVSYQPQHF.

The chain has TRBV2 and TRBJ1-1; D is possibly TRBD1 (6 bases). The CDR3 extends over 12 amino acids. Trimming removed 6 bases at V and 7 bases at J, with 12 bases between. Germline V gives CDR1 SNHLY, CDR2 FYNNEI. The DNA for the CDR3 is TGTGCCAGCAGCGGGGACACCCTTGAAGCTTTCTTT. This encodes CASSGDTLEAFF.

V and J are TRBV3-1 (or the pseudogene TRBV3-2) and TRBJ2-7; D remains unclear. This CDR3 spans 15 amino acids. Germline CDR1 reads LGHDT; CDR2 reads YNNKEL (reference sequence). V lost 1 base and J lost 0, with 10 bases in between. DNA for the CDR3: TGTGCCAGCAGCCAAGCGGCAACTACCTCCTACGAGCAGTACTTC. Translation: CASSQAATTSYEQYF.

The chain is built from TRBV6-2 or TRBV6-3 and TRBJ2-7, with 9 nucleotides matching TRBD2. The J segment lost 2 bases and the V segment lost 5 bases, leaving 7 bases of the junction unmatched. Germline V lookup: CDR1 MNHEY, CDR2 SVGEGT. The CDR3 spans 15 residues. The CDR3 reads CASSPPGLAPYEQYF. CDR3 sequence (DNA): TGTGCCAGCAGTCCCCCGGGACTAGCCCCCTACGAGCAGTACTTC.

This clone has a single count. The V call is TRBV19, the J call TRBJ2-2, with TRBD2 identical over 13 bases. This CDR3 is built from 17 residues. The V and J ends lost 4 bases and 2 bases, in that order; junction bases with no gene match: 4. Germline values: CDR1 LNHDA, CDR2 SQIVND (reference sequence). CDR3: CASSRTSGSINTGELFF. The DNA for the CDR3 is TGTGCCAGTAGTAGGACTAGCGGGAGTATAAACACCGGGGAGCTGTTTTTT.

The V gene is TRBV7-9, the J gene TRBJ2-1, with TRBD2 matching 7 bases. The germline V gene has CDR1 SEHNR and CDR2 FQNEAQ (reference sequence). V trimming: 8 bases; J trimming: 9 bases; junction bases outside the gene matches: 19. The CDR3 totals 16 residues. In DNA form, the CDR3 reads TGTGCCAGCCACAAAACGGACGGACTAGTGTCTCGTGAGCAGTTCTTC. Its translation is CASHKTDGLVSREQFF.

The CDR3 reads CASSLALGTGSYEQYF. CDR3 nucleotides: TGTGCCAGCAGCTTAGCGTTGGGTACAGGGTCCTACGAGCAGTACTTC. The chain employs TRBV7-2 and TRBJ2-7, with a tentative D call TRBD1 (6 bases). Between the trimmed V and J ends, which lost 0 bases and 1 base, there was a span of 13 bases. This CDR3 comprises 16 residues. Germline CDR1 is SGHTA and CDR2 is FQGNSA.

V usage is TRBV12-5 and J usage is TRBJ1-5; D is unresolved. The CDR3 sequence is 18 residues long. Germline V lookup: CDR1 LGHNT, CDR2 FRNRAP. The ends were cut back, 6 bases at V and 0 bases at J, with 21 bases in the middle. CDR3 sequence: CASGSLMAGRNSNQPQHF. CDR3 nucleotides: TGTGCTAGTGGATCCTTGATGGCGGGGAGAAATAGCAATCAGCCCCAGCATTTT.

The chain is built from TRBV10-2 and TRBJ2-7, with 7 bases matching TRBD1. The junction had 3 bases not matched to a gene; V was cut back by 6 bases and J by 7 bases. Germline CDR1 reads WSHSY; CDR2 reads SAAADI. This CDR3 comprises 11 residues. CDR3 bases: TGCGCCAGCAGCCAGGGGGAGGAGCAGTACTTC. Translation gives CASSQGEEQYF.

The V and J genes are TRBV5-5 and TRBJ2-1; TRBD2 agrees at 13 bases. V gave up 0 bases and J gave up 6 bases; unmatched junction bases: 6. CDR1 is SGHKS, CDR2 YYEKEE, per germline (reference sequence). The CDR3 runs to 17 residues. The CDR3 is CASSLELAGGPVNEQFF. The CDR3 nucleotides are TGTGCCAGCAGCTTGGAACTAGCGGGAGGGCCGGTCAATGAGCAGTTCTTC.

CDR3 DNA: TGTGCCAGCAGCCGACATAGCTCTGGAAACACCATATATTTT. Protein product: CASSRHSSGNTIYF. The V call is TRBV28, the J call TRBJ1-3; no reliable D call. CDR1 MDHEN and CDR2 SYDVKM come from the germline V gene. Deletions cut 6 bases from V and 0 bases from J, with 9 bases between. This CDR3 comprises 14 residues.

The rearrangement links TRBV5-1 to TRBJ2-7, with 8 bases identical to TRBD1. Germline loops: CDR1 SGHRS, CDR2 YFSETQ. The CDR3 runs 14 residues. V lost 0 bases and J lost 5; bases outside the gene matches: 4. The CDR3 loop is CASSLGQGSHEQYF. The CDR3 nucleotides are TGCGCCAGCAGCTTGGGACAGGGGAGCCACGAGCAGTACTTC.

This clone was detected only once. The chain carries TRBV5-1 and TRBJ2-7; 9 bases are a match to TRBD1. Germline loops: CDR1 SGHRS, CDR2 YFSETQ. CDR3 length: 16 residues. Trimming took 2 bases from V and 1 from J; bases not matched to a gene: 7. This chain's CDR3 is CASSLELGTGSYEQYF. In nucleotides, the CDR3 is TGCGCCAGCAGCTTAGAATTGGGGACAGGGTCCTACGAGCAGTACTTC.

The V and J genes are TRBV9 and TRBJ2-2, with 9 bases identical to TRBD2. Germline V gene lookup returns CDR1 SGDLS and CDR2 YYNGEE. The CDR3 has 20 residues. The junction had 17 bases not matched to a gene; V was cut back by 0 bases and J by 5 bases. CDR3 nucleotides: TGTGCCAGCAGCGTAGTCTATAAAGCGGGAGGAAAGGGGTCTACCGGGGAGCTGTTTTTT. Its translation is CASSVVYKAGGKGSTGELFF.

V gene TRBV19 combines with J gene TRBJ2-5; 7 positions agree with TRBD2. V dropped 6 bases and J dropped 5; count of bases not matched to a gene: 6. The CDR3 length is 13 residues. CDR1 and CDR2 (germline): LNHDA, SQIVND (reference sequence). This CDR3 reads CASSEGLRETQYF. The CDR3 DNA reads as TGTGCCAGTAGCGAGGGACTAAGGGAGACCCAGTACTTC.

The chain's CDR3 is CASSQAQRGEAFF. CDR3 DNA sequence: TGTGCCAGCAGCCAGGCCCAGAGGGGTGAAGCTTTCTTT. The chain links TRBV4-2 to TRBJ1-1; tentative D call: TRBD1 (5 bases). The CDR3 is 13 amino acids. Trimming left V 3 bases short and J 7 bases short, with 12 bases between. CDR1 and CDR2 (germline): LGHNA, YNFKEQ.

The gene calls are TRBV5-4 and TRBJ2-5; perhaps TRBD1 as D (6 bases). The CDR3 totals 16 residues. V lost 3 bases, J lost 0 bases, and 15 bases lay in between. CDR1 SGHNT and CDR2 YYREEE come from the germline V gene (reference sequence). CDR3 nucleotides: TGTGCCAGCAGCTCCACGGTGACAGGTTACCAAGAGACCCAGTACTTC. This encodes CASSSTVTGYQETQYF.

In DNA, the CDR3 is TGTGCCAGCAGCTTGGACTCTGACCAACGTAAGACCCAGTACTTC. It codes for CASSLDSDQRKTQYF. The chain is built from TRBV5-5 and TRBJ2-5; no clear D gene. V lost 0 bases and J 6 bases, leaving 15 bases between the germline ends. This CDR3 has 15 amino acids. Germline loops: CDR1 SGHKS, CDR2 YYEKEE (reference sequence).

The gene calls are TRBV20-1 and TRBJ2-5; D is possibly TRBD1 (6 bases). V lost 3 bases and J lost 5, with 16 bases in between. The CDR3 spans 14 residues. The V gene's germline CDR1 is DFQATT and CDR2 SNEGSKA (reference sequence). Here the CDR3 reads CSASVIQGLETQYF. The CDR3 coding sequence is TGCAGTGCTAGTGTTATTCAGGGGCTCGAGACCCAGTACTTC.

The genes are TRBV9 and TRBJ1-3, with D possibly TRBD1 on 5 matching bases. The CDR3 has 14 residues. CDR1 and CDR2 from the germline V gene are SGDLS and YYNGEE. V gave up 5 bases and J gave up 0 bases, with 9 bases separating them. Here the CDR3 reads CASSRTLSGNTIYF. Here the CDR3 DNA reads TGTGCCAGCAGTAGGACACTCTCTGGAAACACCATATATTTT.

V usage is TRBV5-4 and J usage is TRBJ1-1, with D possibly matching TRBD1 (6 bases). The ends were cut back, 3 bases at V and 3 bases at J, with 12 bases in the middle. Germline V gene lookup returns CDR1 SGHNT and CDR2 YYREEE (reference sequence). The CDR3 sequence is 14 residues long. The CDR3 DNA is TGTGCCAGCAGCTCCAGGGGTGCGGACACTGAAGCTTTCTTT. This translates into CASSSRGADTEAFF.

The CDR3 loop reads CASSSTGTGNYEQYF. CDR3 nucleotides: TGCGCCAGCAGCTCGACCGGGACAGGGAACTACGAGCAGTACTTC. The rearrangement joins TRBV5-1 to TRBJ2-7; TRBD1 aligns across 9 bases. The germline V gene encodes CDR1 SGHRS and CDR2 YFSETQ. Losses at the gene ends were 3 bases for V and 3 bases for J; bases not matched to a gene: 7. The CDR3 totals 15 residues. Together with reference TRBV5-1 and TRBJ2-7, the CDR3 gives the full variable domain: KAGVTQTPRYLIKTRGQQVTLSCSPISGHRSVSWYQQTPGQGLQFLFEYFSETQRNKGNFPGRFSGRQFSNSRSEMNVSTLELGDSALYLCASSSTGTGNYEQYFGPGTRLTVT.

This clone was counted only a few times. The chain combines TRBV7-8 with TRBJ2-5; D is ambiguous. Trimming pared 5 bases from V and 5 bases from J, leaving 12 bases between. CDR1 is SGHVS, CDR2 FQNEAQ, per germline. The CDR3 length is 13 residues. The CDR3 region is CASSPSGPETQYF. The CDR3 DNA is TGTGCCAGCAGCCCCTCCGGGCCGGAGACCCAGTACTTC. Variable domain in full (rest from reference TRBV7-8 and TRBJ2-5): GAGVSQSPRYKVAKRGQDVALRCDPISGHVSLFWYQQALGQGPEFLTYFQNEAQLDKSGLPSDRFFAERPEGSVSTLKIQRTQQEDSAVYLCASSPSGPETQYFGPGTRLLVL.